The rows below give T cell receptor beta chains drawn from one sample of a study of cytomegalovirus exposure and HLA in healthy donors. Assay: immunoSEQ multiplex PCR; the TCRdb copy retains only in-frame clones and omits some. The sample holds 100,000 to 120,000 clones, roughly three quarters seen once. Sample: PBMCs. The receptors come from a man under 40 in good health and CMV-seropositive. Each CDR3 is given with its conserved first and last residue. A D gene is named only where the DNA matches it firmly. Not all rows give a size; the values are once, few, many and, for expanded clones, a class.

d_gene,v_gene,abundance,j_gene,CDR3aa,CDR3nt
TRBD1,TRBV7-6,NA,TRBJ2-7,CASSNTGGPYEQYF,TGTGCCAGCAGCAATACAGGGGGCCCCTACGAGCAGTACTTC
NA,TRBV5-1,once,TRBJ2-7,CASSPIGATPEQYF,TGCGCCAGCAGCCCCATAGGGGCTACCCCCGAGCAGTACTTC
NA,TRBV5-6,NA,TRBJ1-6,CASSLAGANSPLHF,TGTGCCAGCAGCTTGGCGGGAGCTAATTCACCCCTCCACTTT
NA,TRBV25-1,NA,TRBJ2-2,CASNGGLNTGELFF,TGTGCCAGCAACGGAGGCCTCAACACCGGGGAGCTGTTTTTT
NA,TRBV29-1,NA,TRBJ1-2,CSVSPGGEDTF,TGCAGCGTCTCACCCGGGGGGGAAGACACCTTC
TRBD1,TRBV6-4,once,TRBJ2-3,CASSPGQGADTQYF,TGTGCCAGCAGTCCGGGACAGGGGGCAGATACGCAGTATTTT
TRBD1,TRBV6-1,NA,TRBJ1-2,CASRTGGQYGYTF,TGTGCCAGCAGAACAGGGGGGCAATATGGCTACACCTTC
TRBD2,TRBV7-9,NA,TRBJ2-2,CSSSRSGGDNTGELFF,TGTTCCAGCAGCCGTAGCGGGGGGGATAACACCGGGGAGCTGTTTTTT
NA,TRBV7-3,NA,TRBJ2-5,CASSLGGGPEETQYF,TGTGCCAGCAGCTTAGGGGGGGGGCCGGAGGAGACCCAGTACTTC
NA,TRBV30,NA,TRBJ1-5,CACTTTGKNQPQHF,TGTGCCTGTACCACCACAGGGAAAAATCAGCCCCAGCATTTT
NA,TRBV10-2,NA,TRBJ2-2,CASSNVGGDTGELFF,TGCGCCAGCAGTAACGTAGGCGGGGATACCGGGGAGCTGTTTTTT
NA,TRBV7-2,NA,TRBJ1-2,CASSLFGDGYTF,TGTGCCAGCAGCTTATTCGGGGATGGCTACACCTTC
TRBD1,TRBV11-3,NA,TRBJ1-1,CASSLGQGDTEAFF,TGTGCCAGCAGCCTCGGACAGGGAGACACTGAAGCTTTCTTT
TRBD2,TRBV5-1,NA,TRBJ2-3,CASSTSSGPQYF,TGCGCCAGCAGCACATCTAGCGGGCCGCAGTATTTT
TRBD1,TRBV7-2,NA,TRBJ1-6,CASSHRDRNSPLHF,TGTGCCAGCAGCCATAGGGACAGAAATTCACCCCTCCACTTT
TRBD2,TRBV7-6,NA,TRBJ2-2,CASSPRLADTGELFF,TGTGCCAGCAGCCCACGGCTAGCGGATACCGGGGAGCTGTTTTTT
TRBD1,TRBV5-5,NA,TRBJ1-2,CASSLDRGEGGYTF,TGTGCCAGCAGCTTGGACAGGGGTGAGGGTGGCTACACCTTC
TRBD2,TRBV6-1,few,TRBJ2-7,CASSPSGGGYEQYF,TGTGCCAGCAGCCCCAGCGGGGGTGGATACGAGCAGTACTTC